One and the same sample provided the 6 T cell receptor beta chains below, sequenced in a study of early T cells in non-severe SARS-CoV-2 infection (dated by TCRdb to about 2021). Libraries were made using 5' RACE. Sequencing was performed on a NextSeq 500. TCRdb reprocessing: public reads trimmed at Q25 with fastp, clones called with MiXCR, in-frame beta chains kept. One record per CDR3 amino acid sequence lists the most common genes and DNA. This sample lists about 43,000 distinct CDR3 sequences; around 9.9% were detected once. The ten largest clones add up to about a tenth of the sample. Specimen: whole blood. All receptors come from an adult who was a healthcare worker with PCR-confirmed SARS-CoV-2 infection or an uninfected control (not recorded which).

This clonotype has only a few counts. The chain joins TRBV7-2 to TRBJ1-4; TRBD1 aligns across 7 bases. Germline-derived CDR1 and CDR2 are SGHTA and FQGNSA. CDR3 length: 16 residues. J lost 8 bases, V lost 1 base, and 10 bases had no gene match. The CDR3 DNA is TGTGCCAGCAGCTTAGACAGTGTCAGGGGGGTAGAAAAACTGTTTTTT. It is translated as CASSLDSVRGVEKLFF.

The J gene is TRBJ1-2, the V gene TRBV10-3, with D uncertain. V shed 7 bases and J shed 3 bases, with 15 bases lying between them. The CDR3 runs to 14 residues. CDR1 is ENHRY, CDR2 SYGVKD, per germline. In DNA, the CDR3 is TGTGCCATCACCCGCGGGCAGACCGACTATGGCTACACCTTC. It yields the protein CAITRGQTDYGYTF.

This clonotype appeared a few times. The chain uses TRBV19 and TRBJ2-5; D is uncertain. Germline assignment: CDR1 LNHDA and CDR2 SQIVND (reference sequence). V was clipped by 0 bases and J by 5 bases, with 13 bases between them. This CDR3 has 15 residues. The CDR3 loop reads CASSIDLRTKETQYF. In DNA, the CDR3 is TGTGCCAGTAGTATAGATCTCCGGACCAAGGAGACCCAGTACTTC.

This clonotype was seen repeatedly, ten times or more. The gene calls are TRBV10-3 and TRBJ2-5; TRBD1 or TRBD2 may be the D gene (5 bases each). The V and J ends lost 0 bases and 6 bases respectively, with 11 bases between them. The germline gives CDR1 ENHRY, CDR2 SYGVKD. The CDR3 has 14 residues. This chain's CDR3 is CAISESEGWKTQYF. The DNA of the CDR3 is TGTGCCATCAGTGAGTCAGAGGGGTGGAAGACCCAGTACTTC.

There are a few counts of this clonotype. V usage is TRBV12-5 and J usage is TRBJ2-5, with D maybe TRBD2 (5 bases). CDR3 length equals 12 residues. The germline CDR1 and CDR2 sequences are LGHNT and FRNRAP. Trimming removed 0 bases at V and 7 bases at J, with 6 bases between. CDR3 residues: CASGLVRGTQYF. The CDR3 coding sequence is TGTGCTAGTGGTTTGGTACGGGGGACCCAGTACTTC.

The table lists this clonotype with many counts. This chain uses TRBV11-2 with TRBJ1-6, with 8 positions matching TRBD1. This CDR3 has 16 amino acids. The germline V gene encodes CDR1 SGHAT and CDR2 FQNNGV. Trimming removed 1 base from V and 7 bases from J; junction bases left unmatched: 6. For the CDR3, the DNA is TGTGCCAGCAGCTTAGTCCGGACAGGGTGGAATTCACCCCTCCACTTT. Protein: CASSLVRTGWNSPLHF.